The rows below give T cell receptor beta chains drawn from one sample of a study of shared clonotypes between healthy human individuals. Some clones are missing from TCRdb's copy, which holds only in-frame ones; the method was immunoSEQ multiplex PCR. This table holds 1.4 million to 1.5 million clones, 95% to 97% found once. The sequenced material came from naive CD4+ T cells sorted from blood. These receptors all stem from a man aged 25 to 40 in good health. Each CDR3 is given with its conserved first and last residue. A D gene is named only where the DNA matches it firmly. Clone sizes are given selectively: once, few, many, or a class where the clone is expanded.

abundance | j_gene | d_gene | v_gene | CDR3aa | CDR3nt
once | TRBJ1-5 | . | TRBV18 | CASSPVSGAGQPQHF | TGTGCCAGCTCACCAGTATCGGGGGCCGGTCAGCCCCAGCATTTT
. | TRBJ2-5 | TRBD2 | TRBV19 | CASSTGTSGRGETQYF | TGTGCCAGTAGTACCGGGACTAGCGGGAGAGGAGAGACCCAGTACTTC
. | TRBJ2-1 | . | TRBV6-5 | CASHQGNEQFF | TGTGCCAGCCATCAAGGGAATGAGCAGTTCTTC
. | TRBJ2-7 | . | TRBV2 | CASSEGSSYEQYF | TGTGCCAGCAGTGAAGGCAGCTCCTACGAGCAGTACTTC
. | TRBJ2-7 | . | TRBV10-1 | CASSELIASYEQYF | TGCGCCAGCAGTGAGCTCATCGCCTCCTACGAGCAGTACTTC
. | TRBJ2-7 | . | TRBV5-6 | CASSSGGEQYF | TGTGCCAGCAGCTCGGGCGGGGAGCAGTACTTC
. | TRBJ1-2 | . | TRBV10-3 | CAIKPSGNGYTF | TGTGCCATCAAGCCGTCAGGGAATGGCTACACCTTC
. | TRBJ2-6 | TRBD1 | TRBV18 | CASSPLRQGKVGANVLTF | TGTGCCAGCTCACCTTTAAGACAGGGGAAGGTTGGGGCCAACGTCCTGACTTTC
. | TRBJ2-2 | . | TRBV19 | CASSMGVELFF | TGTGCCAGTAGTATGGGAGTGGAGCTGTTTTTT
. | TRBJ2-5 | . | TRBV30 | CAWIPQGFQETQYF | TGTGCCTGGATACCACAGGGATTTCAAGAGACCCAGTACTTC
once | TRBJ2-2 | . | TRBV12-2 | CASRDRANTGELFF | TGTGCAAGTCGCGACAGGGCCAACACCGGGGAGCTGTTTTTT